These T cell receptor beta chains were read from a single sample in a study of blood T cell repertoires in COVID-19. Repertoires were generated with immunoSEQ multiplex PCR, while TCRdb's copy carries only in-frame clones and drops some. The repertoire holds roughly 16,000 clones, with over 65% as singletons. The sequenced material came from peripheral blood. The receptor source for this set is a man in his 60s with active or convalescent COVID-19. The CDR3 runs from the conserved cysteine through the conserved F or W. A D gene is named only where the DNA matches it firmly. Only some rows state a clone size, as once, few, many or a class for expanded clones.

TRBV3-1/TRBV3-2,TRBJ2-2,-,few,CASSQERGINTGELFF,TGTGCCAGCAGCCAAGAAAGAGGGATTAACACCGGGGAGCTGTTTTTT
TRBV19,TRBJ1-5,-,-,CASSIGTENQPQHF,TGTGCCAGTAGTATAGGGACAGAAAATCAGCCCCAGCATTTT
TRBV5-1,TRBJ1-3,-,-,CASSSGASGNTIYF,TGCGCCAGCAGCAGCGGTGCCTCTGGAAACACCATATATTTT
TRBV5-4,TRBJ2-1,TRBD2,-,CASSSGTRTYNEQFF,TGTGCCAGCAGCTCCGGGACTAGGACTTACAATGAGCAGTTCTTC
TRBV6-1,TRBJ2-7,TRBD2,few,CASSELAGKGEQYF,TGTGCCAGCAGTGAACTAGCGGGAAAGGGCGAGCAGTACTTC
TRBV6-5,TRBJ2-1,TRBD2,-,CASRMGTSGSNEQFF,TGTGCCAGCAGGATGGGGACTAGCGGGAGCAATGAGCAGTTCTTC
TRBV4-2,TRBJ2-7,TRBD1,-,CASSLGEVGTGGSYEQYF,TGTGCCAGCAGCCTAGGGGAAGTCGGGACAGGGGGCTCCTACGAGCAGTACTTC
TRBV5-6,TRBJ1-2,-,-,CASSEEGRPPYGYTF,TGTGCCAGCAGCGAGGAGGGACGGCCACCCTATGGCTACACCTTC
TRBV5-4,TRBJ1-4,TRBD1,-,CASSGGQGRVGEKLFF,TGTGCCAGCAGCGGGGGACAGGGTCGAGTGGGTGAAAAACTGTTTTTT
TRBV4-2,TRBJ2-3,TRBD2,medium-sized,CASSQEGLMGRLAGGDTQYF,TGTGCCAGCAGCCAAGAGGGGCTAATGGGCAGATTAGCGGGAGGAGATACGCAGTATTTT
TRBV29-1,TRBJ1-6,-,-,CSVDGPSSYNSPLHF,TGCAGCGTTGATGGTCCCAGCTCCTATAATTCACCCCTCCACTTT
TRBV5-4,TRBJ2-6,-,-,CASSFGGRNGANVLTF,TGTGCCAGCAGCTTCGGGGGGCGCAATGGGGCCAACGTCCTGACTTTC
TRBV6-5,TRBJ2-4,TRBD1,-,CASSLDRGNIQYF,TGTGCCAGCAGCCTCGACAGGGGAAACATTCAGTACTTC
TRBV5-1,TRBJ2-1,TRBD2,medium-sized,CASSLGTSGIRLQDEQFF,TGCGCCAGCAGCTTAGGGACTAGCGGGATCCGCCTCCAGGATGAGCAGTTCTTC
TRBV3-1/TRBV3-2,TRBJ2-1,-,-,CASSQFNRENEQFF,TGTGCCAGCAGCCAATTTAACAGGGAAAATGAGCAGTTCTTC
TRBV28,TRBJ1-2,-,-,CASSPDIYYGYTF,TGTGCCAGCAGTCCTGACATCTACTATGGCTACACCTTC
TRBV15,TRBJ2-7,TRBD2,-,CATSSGAGRFTEQYF,TGTGCCACCAGCAGTGGAGCGGGGAGGTTCACCGAGCAGTACTTC
TRBV4-2,TRBJ2-7,TRBD2,-,CASSQVSSGGYEQYF,TGTGCCAGCAGCCAAGTTTCCAGCGGGGGTTACGAGCAGTACTTC
TRBV10-3,TRBJ1-4,TRBD1,-,CASKGGQGDLTNEKLFF,TGTGCCTCCAAGGGGGGACAGGGGGATTTAACTAATGAAAAACTGTTTTTT
TRBV27,TRBJ2-5,-,-,CASSLPIYSPQETQYF,TGTGCCAGCAGTCTCCCTATCTACTCCCCCCAAGAGACCCAGTACTTC
TRBV6-5,TRBJ1-1,-,-,CASAEGVLGEAFF,TGTGCCAGCGCGGAAGGAGTCCTCGGTGAAGCTTTCTTT
TRBV5-4,TRBJ2-7,-,-,CASSAGGVSLVSEQYF,TGTGCCAGCAGCGCCGGCGGCGTCAGCCTTGTATCCGAGCAGTACTTC
TRBV5-1,TRBJ1-1,TRBD1,-,CASSLAEGQEAFF,TGCGCCAGCAGCTTGGCCGAGGGACAGGAAGCTTTCTTT
TRBV28,TRBJ1-5,-,-,CASNSPGRDNQPQHF,TGTGCCAGCAATTCTCCAGGGAGGGACAATCAGCCCCAGCATTTT
TRBV27,TRBJ2-3,TRBD2,-,CASSAKRLAVNRDTQYF,TGTGCCAGCAGTGCCAAGCGGCTAGCGGTTAACCGGGATACGCAGTATTTT
TRBV6-5,TRBJ2-7,-,-,CASLSYEQYF,TGTGCCAGCCTCTCCTACGAGCAGTACTTC
TRBV5-6,TRBJ2-5,-,-,CASSARGNQETQYF,TGTGCCAGCAGCGCTCGGGGGAACCAAGAGACCCAGTACTTC
TRBV24-1,TRBJ2-3,TRBD1,-,CATSDSTGPGDTQYF,TGTGCCACCAGTGATTCGACAGGGCCGGGGGATACGCAGTATTTT
TRBV5-5,TRBJ2-5,-,-,CASSLGDRQETQYF,TGTGCCAGCAGCTTGGGAGATCGCCAAGAGACCCAGTACTTC
TRBV9,TRBJ1-6,TRBD1,-,CASSPRDRLNSPLHF,TGTGCCAGCAGCCCCCGGGACAGACTTAATTCACCCCTCCACTTT
TRBV7-6,TRBJ1-3,TRBD1,once,CASSQDRGNTIYF,TGTGCCAGCAGCCAGGACAGGGGAAACACCATATATTTT
TRBV29-1,TRBJ1-1,-,-,CSVEGRSGQLNTEAFF,TGCAGCGTTGAAGGTCGTAGTGGACAGCTGAACACTGAAGCTTTCTTT
TRBV28,TRBJ1-3,-,-,CASSLAPRTIYF,TGTGCCAGCAGTTTAGCCCCGAGGACCATATATTTT
TRBV15,TRBJ2-7,TRBD1,once,CATSAGTGAYEQYF,TGTGCCACCAGCGCCGGGACAGGTGCATACGAGCAGTACTTC
TRBV6-5,TRBJ1-2,TRBD1,-,CASSYRGQGANYGYTF,TGTGCCAGCAGTTACAGGGGACAGGGGGCCAACTATGGCTACACCTTC
TRBV11-2,TRBJ1-1,TRBD1,few,CASSHGQGGTEAFF,TGTGCCAGCAGCCATGGACAGGGAGGCACTGAAGCTTTCTTT
TRBV2,TRBJ2-7,-,few,CASSEGYGLITAYF,TGTGCCAGCAGTGAGGGCTACGGTCTCATTACGGCGTACTTC
TRBV6-2/TRBV6-3,TRBJ1-2,-,-,CASSSTNYGYTF,TGTGCCAGCAGTTCAACTAACTATGGCTACACCTTC
TRBV30,TRBJ2-7,TRBD1,-,CAWDGQGAYEQYF,TGTGCCTGGGACGGACAGGGGGCCTACGAGCAGTACTTC
TRBV4-1,TRBJ1-3,-,few,CASSRVAGEGNTIYF,TGCGCCAGCAGCCGAGTTGCCGGTGAGGGAAACACCATATATTTT
TRBV5-6,TRBJ1-1,-,-,CASSQAMNTEAFF,TGTGCCAGCAGTCAAGCCATGAACACTGAAGCTTTCTTT
TRBV5-1,TRBJ1-1,TRBD1,-,CASSNDRVWTEAFF,TGCGCCAGCAGTAACGACAGGGTTTGGACTGAAGCTTTCTTT
TRBV6-5,TRBJ2-1,TRBD2,-,CASSPGLAGDGEQFF,TGTGCCAGCAGCCCCGGACTAGCGGGAGATGGCGAGCAGTTCTTC
TRBV19,TRBJ2-7,TRBD2,-,CASSPPGRYEQYF,TGTGCCAGTAGTCCGCCCGGGAGGTACGAGCAGTACTTC
TRBV6-5,TRBJ1-4,-,-,CASSPRSPKEKLFF,TGTGCCAGCAGTCCCAGGTCGCCAAAGGAAAAACTGTTTTTT
TRBV28,TRBJ2-3,TRBD1,-,CASGGGQGADTQYF,TGTGCCTCAGGCGGGGGACAGGGGGCAGATACGCAGTATTTT
TRBV5-8,TRBJ1-1,TRBD1,-,CASSLVFGTGANTEAFF,TGTGCCAGCAGCTTGGTATTTGGGACAGGGGCTAACACTGAAGCTTTCTTT
TRBV6-5,TRBJ1-6,-,-,CASRDLAWHRSLHF,TGTGCCAGCAGGGACTTGGCCTGGCACCGATCCCTCCACTTT
TRBV6-2/TRBV6-3,TRBJ2-1,-,few,CASSYSVRGNEQFF,TGTGCCAGCAGTTACTCGGTTCGGGGGAATGAGCAGTTCTTC